This T cell receptor beta chain was sequenced in a study of T-cell reconstitution after alpha-beta-depleted transplantation in children. This clonotype has at least ten counts. The CDR3 consists of 15 residues. V lost 0 bases to trimming and J lost 3 bases, with 14 bases between them. Per germline, CDR1 GTSNPN and CDR2 SVGIG (reference sequence). Unique molecular identifiers were incorporated into the prepared TCRbeta library. One entry per CDR3 protein, called by TCRdb with MiXCR from the PCR reads. The sample holds a few hundred thousand distinct CDR3 sequences, approximately 9.7% seen once. The specimen comprised PBMCs from the stem cell graft donor, sampled from the stem cell graft. This TCR came from a human donor who donated a stem cell graft to a child with SCID. The rearrangement joins TRBV30 to TRBJ2-5; possible D gene TRBD1, 5 bases. This chain's CDR3 is CAWSVGLIGKETQYF. In DNA form, the CDR3 reads TGTGCCTGGAGTGTGGGGCTGATAGGAAAAGAGACCCAGTACTTC.